The sequence of this T cell receptor beta chain was determined in a study of control samples from healthy donors and cancer patients. Clones were sequenced by immunoSEQ multiplex PCR, and TCRdb holds only the in-frame ones, with some missing. Of about 79,000 clones in the sample, approximately 93% are singletons; the top ten hold 0.95% to 1.5%. Germline V gene sequence: CDR1 LNHDA, CDR2 SQIVND (reference sequence). There are 16 residues in the CDR3. Trimming pared 4 bases from V and 0 bases from J, leaving 13 bases between. The chain links TRBV19 to TRBJ1-5, with D hard to call. Sequencing used PBMCs. The sequence was obtained from a woman aged 40 to 49 with lung cancer. CDR3 in DNA: TGTGCCAGTAGTACGCCGGACTGGAATAGCAATCAGCCCCAGCATTTT. Translated: CASSTPDWNSNQPQHF.